The clone carrying this T cell receptor beta chain was observed many times. The antigen remains unidentified. Library construction for TCR beta used iRepertoire HTBI primers and Arm-PCR of CDR3 regions. TCRdb re-analysed the multiplex PCR reads in MiXCR, keeping a single row per CDR3 protein. The sample holds around 430,000 distinct CDR3 sequences, 20% to 25% seen once. V was cut by 5 bases and J by 4 bases, with 14 bases left in between. The length of the CDR3 is 14 residues. Germline V gene data show CDR1 as MDHEN and CDR2 as SYDVKM. The time point was: persistent/refractory GD, antithyroid drugs over 5 years with positive TRAb. Scientists built the TCR library using RNA that was extracted from PBMCs. The data originate from a study of regulatory T cells in long-lasting Graves disease. Regarding the study as a whole: Limited sample numbers may have lowered accuracy. Persistent disease showed a preference for TRBV28, TRBJ1-2 and TRBJ2-5.

The gene calls are TRBV28 and TRBJ2-5, with a tentative D call TRBD1 (6 bases). The specimen comprised peripheral blood mononuclear cells (PBMCs), sampled when the disease was refractory, from a patient treated with antithyroid drugs. The sequence came from a female donor with Graves disease. CDR3: CASSPTGWGETQYF. The DNA of the CDR3 is TGTGCCAGCAGTCCCACAGGGTGGGGAGAGACCCAGTACTTC.